A selection of T cell receptor beta chains follows, all from one sample in a study of blood T cell repertoires in COVID-19. Assay: immunoSEQ multiplex PCR; the TCRdb copy retains only in-frame clones and omits some. This sample carries about 130,000 clones, roughly 80% of them seen once, and the ten largest clones take 16%. The sample comprised peripheral blood. The receptor set was obtained from a woman aged 45-65 years with acute or convalescent COVID-19. The CDR3 runs from the conserved cysteine through the conserved F or W. A D gene is named only where the DNA matches it firmly. Not all rows give a size; the values are once, few, many and, for expanded clones, a class.

size: .; J: TRBJ1-6; V: TRBV12-3/TRBV12-4; D: .; CDR3: CASSSRDSPLHF; DNA: TGTGCCAGCAGTTCCCGGGATTCACCCCTCCACTTT
size: .; J: TRBJ1-2; V: TRBV14; D: .; CDR3: CASSPTPGTYGYTF; DNA: TGTGCCAGCAGCCCCACCCCGGGAACCTATGGCTACACCTTC
size: .; J: TRBJ1-2; V: TRBV5-1; D: .; CDR3: CASSSSEMWSNYGYTF; DNA: TGCGCCAGCAGCTCGAGTGAAATGTGGTCTAACTATGGCTACACCTTC
size: .; J: TRBJ1-2; V: TRBV13; D: TRBD1; CDR3: CASSLDGLRGQMGGYTF; DNA: TGTGCCAGCAGCTTAGACGGTCTAAGGGGGCAAATGGGTGGCTACACCTTC
size: .; J: TRBJ1-6; V: TRBV5-6; D: .; CDR3: CASSTDSNSPLHF; DNA: TGTGCCAGCAGCACAGACAGTAATTCACCCCTCCACTTT
size: .; J: TRBJ1-5; V: TRBV19; D: .; CDR3: CASSGPGNQPQHF; DNA: TGTGCCAGTAGTGGCCCGGGGAATCAGCCCCAGCATTTT
size: .; J: TRBJ2-7; V: TRBV18; D: .; CDR3: CASSPPGTYEQYF; DNA: TGTGCCAGCTCACCCCCGGGGACCTACGAGCAGTACTTC
size: .; J: TRBJ1-2; V: TRBV19; D: TRBD1; CDR3: CASSTLQGAINGYTF; DNA: TGTGCCAGTAGTACCTTACAGGGGGCAATTAATGGCTACACCTTC
size: .; J: TRBJ2-3; V: TRBV9; D: TRBD2; CDR3: CASSARTSGTDTQYF; DNA: TGTGCCAGCAGCGCCCGGACTAGCGGTACAGATACGCAGTATTTT
size: .; J: TRBJ1-1; V: TRBV7-2; D: TRBD1; CDR3: CASSPRTGGTEAFF; DNA: TGTGCCAGCAGCCCCAGGACAGGGGGCACTGAAGCTTTCTTT
size: few; J: TRBJ2-7; V: TRBV6-5; D: .; CDR3: CASSPAGLRGEQYF; DNA: TGTGCCAGCAGTCCAGCGGGGCTGAGGGGGGAGCAGTACTTC
size: once; J: TRBJ1-1; V: TRBV5-1; D: .; CDR3: CASSFNWNTEAFF; DNA: TGCGCCAGCAGCTTTAACTGGAACACTGAAGCTTTCTTT
size: once; J: TRBJ2-3; V: TRBV5-4; D: TRBD2; CDR3: CASSSGTSGGRLSDTQYF; DNA: TGTGCCAGCAGCAGCGGGACTAGCGGGGGGAGGCTCTCAGATACGCAGTATTTT
size: few; J: TRBJ2-2; V: TRBV5-4; D: TRBD1; CDR3: CASSWNRGLNTGELFF; DNA: TGTGCCAGCAGCTGGAACAGGGGGTTGAACACCGGGGAGCTGTTTTTT
size: .; J: TRBJ2-2; V: TRBV7-8; D: TRBD2; CDR3: CASTQPGLAGRGELFF; DNA: TGTGCCAGCACCCAACCGGGACTAGCGGGGCGCGGGGAGCTGTTTTTT
size: .; J: TRBJ2-3; V: TRBV24-1; D: TRBD1; CDR3: CATSNRQGSSTDTQYF; DNA: TGTGCCACCAGTAATAGACAGGGGTCGAGCACAGATACGCAGTATTTT
size: .; J: TRBJ1-6; V: TRBV14; D: TRBD1; CDR3: CASSQQTGDNSPLHF; DNA: TGTGCCAGCAGCCAACAGACAGGGGACAATTCACCCCTCCACTTT
size: .; J: TRBJ1-1; V: TRBV3-1/TRBV3-2; D: TRBD1; CDR3: CASSRLGGADTEAFF; DNA: TGTGCCAGCAGCCGACTAGGGGGCGCGGACACTGAAGCTTTCTTT
size: .; J: TRBJ1-4; V: TRBV11-2; D: .; CDR3: CASSFGSNEKLFF; DNA: TGTGCCAGCAGCTTCGGGTCTAATGAAAAACTGTTTTTT
size: .; J: TRBJ1-1; V: TRBV5-1; D: .; CDR3: CASSLKGGGSTEAFF; DNA: TGCGCCAGCAGCTTAAAGGGGGGCGGGAGCACTGAAGCTTTCTTT
size: .; J: TRBJ1-2; V: TRBV2; D: .; CDR3: CTSSAAGSVASRYTF; DNA: TGTACCAGCAGTGCGGCAGGGTCTGTAGCTTCACGCTACACCTTC
size: .; J: TRBJ2-5; V: TRBV5-6; D: .; CDR3: CASSTEARGGETQYF; DNA: TGTGCCAGCAGTACCGAGGCAAGGGGTGGAGAGACCCAGTACTTC
size: .; J: TRBJ1-3; V: TRBV28; D: .; CDR3: CASSLGQGGDTIYF; DNA: TGTGCCAGCAGTTTGGGGCAGGGTGGTGACACCATATATTTT
size: .; J: TRBJ1-1; V: TRBV5-1; D: TRBD1; CDR3: CASSATGVNTEAFF; DNA: TGCGCCAGCAGCGCGACAGGGGTGAACACTGAAGCTTTCTTT
size: .; J: TRBJ2-4; V: TRBV4-1; D: .; CDR3: CASSTWTENIQYF; DNA: TGCGCCAGCAGCACCTGGACAGAAAACATTCAGTACTTC
size: .; J: TRBJ1-1; V: TRBV12-5; D: .; CDR3: CASGLVLQGPPAEAFF; DNA: TGTGCTAGTGGTTTGGTACTGCAGGGGCCCCCCGCTGAAGCTTTCTTT
size: few; J: TRBJ2-1; V: TRBV2; D: .; CDR3: CASRVRGANEQFF; DNA: TGTGCCAGCAGGGTCCGAGGCGCCAATGAGCAGTTCTTC